These T cell receptor beta chains were read from a single sample in a study of shared clonotypes between healthy human individuals. Data came from immunoSEQ multiplex PCR; TCRdb stores just in-frame clones and leaves some out. The table includes some 630,000 clones, 95% to 97% detected once. The specimen sequenced was naive CD8+ T cells sorted from blood. Receptor source: a woman aged 30 to 39 in good health. CDR3s leave out the opening cysteine and the closing phenylalanine or tryptophan. The order of the fields is V gene, J gene, clone size, CDR3 protein. Only some rows state a clone size, as once, few, many or a class for expanded clones.

v_gene: TRBV5-1
j_gene: TRBJ2-7
abundance: -
CDR3aa: ASSLEASGILHEQY

v_gene: TRBV29-1
j_gene: TRBJ1-1
abundance: -
CDR3aa: SGDRGVSNTEAF

v_gene: TRBV27
j_gene: TRBJ1-2
abundance: -
CDR3aa: ASSLVDRDGYT

v_gene: TRBV28
j_gene: TRBJ2-4
abundance: -
CDR3aa: ASSNGYPLNIQY

v_gene: TRBV14
j_gene: TRBJ2-4
abundance: -
CDR3aa: ASSQGANDRGRLENIQY

v_gene: TRBV9
j_gene: TRBJ2-1
abundance: -
CDR3aa: ASSNRSGGSSYNEQF

v_gene: TRBV19
j_gene: TRBJ1-4
abundance: -
CDR3aa: ASSPLGDSSTNEKLF

v_gene: TRBV4-2
j_gene: TRBJ2-1
abundance: -
CDR3aa: ASSQEKSYNEQF

v_gene: TRBV11-2
j_gene: TRBJ2-7
abundance: -
CDR3aa: ASSTPWARPLEPYEQY

v_gene: TRBV6-1
j_gene: TRBJ1-4
abundance: -
CDR3aa: ASSETGPATNEKLF

v_gene: TRBV21-1
j_gene: TRBJ2-3
abundance: -
CDR3aa: ASSKVPGGPGLDTQY

v_gene: TRBV5-8
j_gene: TRBJ2-1
abundance: -
CDR3aa: ASTEELAGSYNEQF

v_gene: TRBV9
j_gene: TRBJ1-5
abundance: -
CDR3aa: ASSVGRDSNQPQH

v_gene: TRBV7-2
j_gene: TRBJ1-1
abundance: -
CDR3aa: ASSLDGVDAF

v_gene: TRBV11-2
j_gene: TRBJ1-1
abundance: -
CDR3aa: ASSLGLGDTEAF

v_gene: TRBV27
j_gene: TRBJ1-1
abundance: -
CDR3aa: ASSLLRSNTEAF

v_gene: TRBV6-5
j_gene: TRBJ2-5
abundance: -
CDR3aa: ASKFRGGQTQY

v_gene: TRBV5-4
j_gene: TRBJ2-3
abundance: -
CDR3aa: ASSRGRKTDTQY

v_gene: TRBV4-1
j_gene: TRBJ1-6
abundance: once
CDR3aa: ASSQDRGQSPLH

v_gene: TRBV27
j_gene: TRBJ2-1
abundance: -
CDR3aa: ASSWLLPGLATELYNEQF

v_gene: TRBV27
j_gene: TRBJ1-1
abundance: -
CDR3aa: ASSLNTAFSEAF

v_gene: TRBV4-1
j_gene: TRBJ1-1
abundance: -
CDR3aa: ASSQDSGEVF

v_gene: TRBV2
j_gene: TRBJ1-4
abundance: -
CDR3aa: ASSEGGPGDEKLF

v_gene: TRBV11-3
j_gene: TRBJ2-7
abundance: -
CDR3aa: ASSPQGAIVYEQY